Below, one T cell receptor (beta chain) is given with its context. The target antigen is unknown. The data originate from a study of blood T cells in healthy people across ages. Study-wide results and limits: Naive T cell percentage showed a strong correlation with the diversity of TCR beta.

The germline CDR1 and CDR2 sequences are GTSNPN and SVGIG (reference sequence). The CDR3 length is 16 residues. Losses at the gene ends were 4 bases for V and 4 bases for J; bases not matched to a gene: 12. Roughly 10 milliliters of peripheral blood were drawn from each donor. PCR was performed a second time for 7 to 11 cycles using a sample-barcoded 5' primer and a J-beta primer mix. The template-switch adaptor, which had 12 random nucleotides, put a tag on each cDNA molecule. TCRdb re-derived calls from the 5' RACE reads in MiXCR, one entry per CDR3 protein. This sample has hundreds of thousands of distinct CDR3 sequences, with around 48% found just once.

The origin of this receptor is a woman aged 60-75 years in good health. Sequenced: blood. The genes are TRBV30 and TRBJ2-7; 11 bases are a match to TRBD1. The CDR3 here is CAWTVRGTGGVYEQYF. DNA for the CDR3: TGTGCCTGGACCGTACGCGGGACAGGGGGGGTTTACGAGCAGTACTTC.